This TCR beta chain was documented in a study of T cells in localized non-small cell lung cancer. This clone turned up a few times. Its antigen remains unidentified. Study-wide results and limits: Among the top 100 tumor clones, a median approximately 60 appeared in adjacent lung. Higher blood T cell density went with longer overall survival.

The assay was immunoSEQ multiplex PCR, and TCRdb's table has in-frame clones only and misses some. This table holds 78,000 or so clones, 70% to 90% found once. The TCR was taken from a man between 40 and 69 years old with stage I lung adenocarcinoma. Sequencing was performed on peripheral blood, taken before any cancer treatment.

Written as DNA, the CDR3 is TGTGCCAGCAGCCCTGCAGCGGGGGGGGATACGCAGTATTTT. This translates into CASSPAAGGDTQYF. V gene TRBV7-7 combines with J gene TRBJ2-3, with 10 nucleotides matching TRBD2. With V trimmed by 5 bases and J by 6 bases, 5 bases remained unmatched. CDR1 is SSHAT, CDR2 FNYEAQ, per germline (reference sequence). This CDR3 is 14 amino acids long.